Sequencing of this TCR beta chain was carried out in a study of blood T cell repertoires in COVID-19. Study at large: Acute and convalescent COVID-19 specimens originated in the United States, Italy and Spain. PBMCs, B-cell-depleted T cells, or T cells provided the cDNA or gDNA that made up the material.

V lost 4 bases and J lost 4; bases outside the gene matches: 8. In germline, CDR1 is SNHLY, CDR2 FYNNEI. This CDR3 has 15 residues. Adults between about 18 and 95 years of age took part from 20 to 25 US areas. The data were produced by immunoSEQ multiplex PCR, yet TCRdb's version contains in-frame clones alone and is incomplete. The sample records 300,000 to 500,000 clones, roughly 86% being singletons. The chain joins TRBV2 to TRBJ2-7, with 9 positions matching TRBD1. This clonotype was sampled from a woman in her forties with acute COVID-19. Specimen: PBMCs or T cells enriched from blood (not recorded which). DNA for the CDR3: TGTGCCAGCAGTGCACGTCGACAGGGGGGTTACGAGCAGTACTTC. This codes for CASSARRQGGYEQYF.